Listed below are T cell receptor beta chains from one sample, sequenced in a study of response to subunit inactivated influenza vaccine. In TCRdb, the RT-PCR reads were re-called with MiXCR into one record per CDR3 protein. The sample includes roughly 520,000 distinct CDR3 sequences, 25% of them seen just once. Sequenced here: CD4+ T cells sorted from PBMCs, sampled about 5 days after vaccination. These receptors came from a man aged 50-59 years who received an inactivated influenza vaccine. Both conserved end residues are part of each CDR3. D genes are given only for firm matches.

D gene: .; J gene: TRBJ2-1; V gene: TRBV4-3; CDR3 protein: CASSQGAVSSSYNEQFF
D gene: .; J gene: TRBJ2-6; V gene: TRBV5-1; CDR3 protein: CASAHGANVLTF
D gene: .; J gene: TRBJ2-5; V gene: TRBV11-2; CDR3 protein: CASSLVSFWGTGETQYF
D gene: .; J gene: TRBJ2-1; V gene: TRBV10-3; CDR3 protein: CAITKGRRGPAVIHNEQFF
D gene: .; J gene: TRBJ1-2; V gene: TRBV7-9; CDR3 protein: CASGRAGTYGYTF
D gene: .; J gene: TRBJ2-3; V gene: TRBV28; CDR3 protein: CASSLFRGQTDTQYF
D gene: .; J gene: TRBJ2-1; V gene: TRBV7-9; CDR3 protein: CASSLSVTYNEQFF
D gene: .; J gene: TRBJ1-2; V gene: TRBV3-1; CDR3 protein: CASSQGGREYGYTF
D gene: .; J gene: TRBJ2-1; V gene: TRBV6-5; CDR3 protein: CASSSLRGREMVDEQFF
D gene: .; J gene: TRBJ2-3; V gene: TRBV5-1; CDR3 protein: CASSSGTKVDTQYF
D gene: .; J gene: TRBJ2-7; V gene: TRBV20-1; CDR3 protein: CSARVPGAHEQYF
D gene: .; J gene: TRBJ2-3; V gene: TRBV7-2; CDR3 protein: CASSSGGGGDTQYF
D gene: .; J gene: TRBJ2-7; V gene: TRBV3-1; CDR3 protein: CASSRIPYEQYF
D gene: TRBD2; J gene: TRBJ2-7; V gene: TRBV28; CDR3 protein: CASSAGGRATYEQYF
D gene: TRBD1; J gene: TRBJ1-2; V gene: TRBV4-3; CDR3 protein: CASTRGTGDGYTF
D gene: .; J gene: TRBJ2-1; V gene: TRBV7-2; CDR3 protein: CASSSTRTGLEQFF
D gene: TRBD2; J gene: TRBJ2-7; V gene: TRBV20-1; CDR3 protein: CSAPRTSASYEQYF
D gene: TRBD1; J gene: TRBJ2-3; V gene: TRBV5-1; CDR3 protein: CASSMDRAHSDTQYF
D gene: .; J gene: TRBJ2-1; V gene: TRBV20-1; CDR3 protein: CSARQDKGNEQFF
D gene: .; J gene: TRBJ1-2; V gene: TRBV28; CDR3 protein: CASSFSNRVGGYTF
D gene: .; J gene: TRBJ1-5; V gene: TRBV20-1; CDR3 protein: CSARRTVEGQPQHF
D gene: .; J gene: TRBJ2-7; V gene: TRBV20-1; CDR3 protein: CSARDVAGVQYF
D gene: .; J gene: TRBJ2-2; V gene: TRBV19; CDR3 protein: CASTLSLWPGELFF
D gene: .; J gene: TRBJ1-2; V gene: TRBV29-1; CDR3 protein: CSASPTGSYGYTF
D gene: .; J gene: TRBJ1-6; V gene: TRBV7-2; CDR3 protein: CASSLKGISGVSPLHF
D gene: .; J gene: TRBJ1-3; V gene: TRBV12-3/TRBV12-4; CDR3 protein: CASSLQGGNTIYF
D gene: TRBD1; J gene: TRBJ2-2; V gene: TRBV12-3/TRBV12-4; CDR3 protein: CASSPKTGTGPTGELFF
D gene: .; J gene: TRBJ1-2; V gene: TRBV6-1; CDR3 protein: CASSLTGKNNYGYTF
D gene: TRBD1; J gene: TRBJ2-7; V gene: TRBV20-1; CDR3 protein: CSARPGQGAYEQYF
D gene: .; J gene: TRBJ2-2; V gene: TRBV4-1; CDR3 protein: CASSQNPRGRVTGELFF
D gene: .; J gene: TRBJ1-2; V gene: TRBV5-1; CDR3 protein: CASSLGGHGYTF
D gene: .; J gene: TRBJ2-1; V gene: TRBV4-1; CDR3 protein: CASSQVGRFTYNEQFF
D gene: .; J gene: TRBJ2-2; V gene: TRBV5-1; CDR3 protein: CASSRGASGPGELFF
D gene: TRBD2; J gene: TRBJ2-1; V gene: TRBV5-1; CDR3 protein: CATRLAGVNEQFF
D gene: .; J gene: TRBJ1-2; V gene: TRBV9; CDR3 protein: CASTTPGYGYTF
D gene: TRBD1; J gene: TRBJ2-1; V gene: TRBV12-3/TRBV12-4; CDR3 protein: CASRGTGTYNEQFF
D gene: TRBD2; J gene: TRBJ2-1; V gene: TRBV6-5; CDR3 protein: CASSYHGLAGTNEQFF
D gene: TRBD1; J gene: TRBJ2-7; V gene: TRBV6-5; CDR3 protein: CASSYSGQSTYEQYF
D gene: .; J gene: TRBJ2-3; V gene: TRBV6-4; CDR3 protein: CASSEQGEADTQYF
D gene: .; J gene: TRBJ2-7; V gene: TRBV7-2; CDR3 protein: CASSSGGGGYEQYF
D gene: .; J gene: TRBJ2-7; V gene: TRBV10-3; CDR3 protein: CAHGQAYEQYF
D gene: .; J gene: TRBJ2-5; V gene: TRBV7-2; CDR3 protein: CASSLSRLKETQYF
D gene: .; J gene: TRBJ1-1; V gene: TRBV7-2; CDR3 protein: CASSDGVGRAFF
D gene: .; J gene: TRBJ2-7; V gene: TRBV7-8; CDR3 protein: CASSLARDALQYF
D gene: TRBD1; J gene: TRBJ1-6; V gene: TRBV6-1; CDR3 protein: CASSFGTASSYNSPLHF
D gene: .; J gene: TRBJ1-1; V gene: TRBV12-3/TRBV12-4; CDR3 protein: CASSLLGYTEAFF
D gene: .; J gene: TRBJ1-1; V gene: TRBV6-5; CDR3 protein: CASRDSDRIMNTEAFF
D gene: TRBD2; J gene: TRBJ2-7; V gene: TRBV29-1; CDR3 protein: CSVVGTSGRKNEQYF
D gene: .; J gene: TRBJ1-2; V gene: TRBV4-3; CDR3 protein: CASSQAVANYGYTF
D gene: TRBD1; J gene: TRBJ2-1; V gene: TRBV20-1; CDR3 protein: CSLDRPSHNEQFF
D gene: .; J gene: TRBJ2-4; V gene: TRBV4-3; CDR3 protein: CASSQDRHLPNIQYF
D gene: TRBD2; J gene: TRBJ2-3; V gene: TRBV7-2; CDR3 protein: CASSLLAGVGDTQYF
D gene: TRBD1; J gene: TRBJ2-1; V gene: TRBV11-2; CDR3 protein: CASSLPGGNEQFF
D gene: TRBD2; J gene: TRBJ2-3; V gene: TRBV6-1; CDR3 protein: CASSRGLAGVVDTQYF
D gene: TRBD2; J gene: TRBJ2-7; V gene: TRBV4-1; CDR3 protein: CASSQEGTTPPQYF